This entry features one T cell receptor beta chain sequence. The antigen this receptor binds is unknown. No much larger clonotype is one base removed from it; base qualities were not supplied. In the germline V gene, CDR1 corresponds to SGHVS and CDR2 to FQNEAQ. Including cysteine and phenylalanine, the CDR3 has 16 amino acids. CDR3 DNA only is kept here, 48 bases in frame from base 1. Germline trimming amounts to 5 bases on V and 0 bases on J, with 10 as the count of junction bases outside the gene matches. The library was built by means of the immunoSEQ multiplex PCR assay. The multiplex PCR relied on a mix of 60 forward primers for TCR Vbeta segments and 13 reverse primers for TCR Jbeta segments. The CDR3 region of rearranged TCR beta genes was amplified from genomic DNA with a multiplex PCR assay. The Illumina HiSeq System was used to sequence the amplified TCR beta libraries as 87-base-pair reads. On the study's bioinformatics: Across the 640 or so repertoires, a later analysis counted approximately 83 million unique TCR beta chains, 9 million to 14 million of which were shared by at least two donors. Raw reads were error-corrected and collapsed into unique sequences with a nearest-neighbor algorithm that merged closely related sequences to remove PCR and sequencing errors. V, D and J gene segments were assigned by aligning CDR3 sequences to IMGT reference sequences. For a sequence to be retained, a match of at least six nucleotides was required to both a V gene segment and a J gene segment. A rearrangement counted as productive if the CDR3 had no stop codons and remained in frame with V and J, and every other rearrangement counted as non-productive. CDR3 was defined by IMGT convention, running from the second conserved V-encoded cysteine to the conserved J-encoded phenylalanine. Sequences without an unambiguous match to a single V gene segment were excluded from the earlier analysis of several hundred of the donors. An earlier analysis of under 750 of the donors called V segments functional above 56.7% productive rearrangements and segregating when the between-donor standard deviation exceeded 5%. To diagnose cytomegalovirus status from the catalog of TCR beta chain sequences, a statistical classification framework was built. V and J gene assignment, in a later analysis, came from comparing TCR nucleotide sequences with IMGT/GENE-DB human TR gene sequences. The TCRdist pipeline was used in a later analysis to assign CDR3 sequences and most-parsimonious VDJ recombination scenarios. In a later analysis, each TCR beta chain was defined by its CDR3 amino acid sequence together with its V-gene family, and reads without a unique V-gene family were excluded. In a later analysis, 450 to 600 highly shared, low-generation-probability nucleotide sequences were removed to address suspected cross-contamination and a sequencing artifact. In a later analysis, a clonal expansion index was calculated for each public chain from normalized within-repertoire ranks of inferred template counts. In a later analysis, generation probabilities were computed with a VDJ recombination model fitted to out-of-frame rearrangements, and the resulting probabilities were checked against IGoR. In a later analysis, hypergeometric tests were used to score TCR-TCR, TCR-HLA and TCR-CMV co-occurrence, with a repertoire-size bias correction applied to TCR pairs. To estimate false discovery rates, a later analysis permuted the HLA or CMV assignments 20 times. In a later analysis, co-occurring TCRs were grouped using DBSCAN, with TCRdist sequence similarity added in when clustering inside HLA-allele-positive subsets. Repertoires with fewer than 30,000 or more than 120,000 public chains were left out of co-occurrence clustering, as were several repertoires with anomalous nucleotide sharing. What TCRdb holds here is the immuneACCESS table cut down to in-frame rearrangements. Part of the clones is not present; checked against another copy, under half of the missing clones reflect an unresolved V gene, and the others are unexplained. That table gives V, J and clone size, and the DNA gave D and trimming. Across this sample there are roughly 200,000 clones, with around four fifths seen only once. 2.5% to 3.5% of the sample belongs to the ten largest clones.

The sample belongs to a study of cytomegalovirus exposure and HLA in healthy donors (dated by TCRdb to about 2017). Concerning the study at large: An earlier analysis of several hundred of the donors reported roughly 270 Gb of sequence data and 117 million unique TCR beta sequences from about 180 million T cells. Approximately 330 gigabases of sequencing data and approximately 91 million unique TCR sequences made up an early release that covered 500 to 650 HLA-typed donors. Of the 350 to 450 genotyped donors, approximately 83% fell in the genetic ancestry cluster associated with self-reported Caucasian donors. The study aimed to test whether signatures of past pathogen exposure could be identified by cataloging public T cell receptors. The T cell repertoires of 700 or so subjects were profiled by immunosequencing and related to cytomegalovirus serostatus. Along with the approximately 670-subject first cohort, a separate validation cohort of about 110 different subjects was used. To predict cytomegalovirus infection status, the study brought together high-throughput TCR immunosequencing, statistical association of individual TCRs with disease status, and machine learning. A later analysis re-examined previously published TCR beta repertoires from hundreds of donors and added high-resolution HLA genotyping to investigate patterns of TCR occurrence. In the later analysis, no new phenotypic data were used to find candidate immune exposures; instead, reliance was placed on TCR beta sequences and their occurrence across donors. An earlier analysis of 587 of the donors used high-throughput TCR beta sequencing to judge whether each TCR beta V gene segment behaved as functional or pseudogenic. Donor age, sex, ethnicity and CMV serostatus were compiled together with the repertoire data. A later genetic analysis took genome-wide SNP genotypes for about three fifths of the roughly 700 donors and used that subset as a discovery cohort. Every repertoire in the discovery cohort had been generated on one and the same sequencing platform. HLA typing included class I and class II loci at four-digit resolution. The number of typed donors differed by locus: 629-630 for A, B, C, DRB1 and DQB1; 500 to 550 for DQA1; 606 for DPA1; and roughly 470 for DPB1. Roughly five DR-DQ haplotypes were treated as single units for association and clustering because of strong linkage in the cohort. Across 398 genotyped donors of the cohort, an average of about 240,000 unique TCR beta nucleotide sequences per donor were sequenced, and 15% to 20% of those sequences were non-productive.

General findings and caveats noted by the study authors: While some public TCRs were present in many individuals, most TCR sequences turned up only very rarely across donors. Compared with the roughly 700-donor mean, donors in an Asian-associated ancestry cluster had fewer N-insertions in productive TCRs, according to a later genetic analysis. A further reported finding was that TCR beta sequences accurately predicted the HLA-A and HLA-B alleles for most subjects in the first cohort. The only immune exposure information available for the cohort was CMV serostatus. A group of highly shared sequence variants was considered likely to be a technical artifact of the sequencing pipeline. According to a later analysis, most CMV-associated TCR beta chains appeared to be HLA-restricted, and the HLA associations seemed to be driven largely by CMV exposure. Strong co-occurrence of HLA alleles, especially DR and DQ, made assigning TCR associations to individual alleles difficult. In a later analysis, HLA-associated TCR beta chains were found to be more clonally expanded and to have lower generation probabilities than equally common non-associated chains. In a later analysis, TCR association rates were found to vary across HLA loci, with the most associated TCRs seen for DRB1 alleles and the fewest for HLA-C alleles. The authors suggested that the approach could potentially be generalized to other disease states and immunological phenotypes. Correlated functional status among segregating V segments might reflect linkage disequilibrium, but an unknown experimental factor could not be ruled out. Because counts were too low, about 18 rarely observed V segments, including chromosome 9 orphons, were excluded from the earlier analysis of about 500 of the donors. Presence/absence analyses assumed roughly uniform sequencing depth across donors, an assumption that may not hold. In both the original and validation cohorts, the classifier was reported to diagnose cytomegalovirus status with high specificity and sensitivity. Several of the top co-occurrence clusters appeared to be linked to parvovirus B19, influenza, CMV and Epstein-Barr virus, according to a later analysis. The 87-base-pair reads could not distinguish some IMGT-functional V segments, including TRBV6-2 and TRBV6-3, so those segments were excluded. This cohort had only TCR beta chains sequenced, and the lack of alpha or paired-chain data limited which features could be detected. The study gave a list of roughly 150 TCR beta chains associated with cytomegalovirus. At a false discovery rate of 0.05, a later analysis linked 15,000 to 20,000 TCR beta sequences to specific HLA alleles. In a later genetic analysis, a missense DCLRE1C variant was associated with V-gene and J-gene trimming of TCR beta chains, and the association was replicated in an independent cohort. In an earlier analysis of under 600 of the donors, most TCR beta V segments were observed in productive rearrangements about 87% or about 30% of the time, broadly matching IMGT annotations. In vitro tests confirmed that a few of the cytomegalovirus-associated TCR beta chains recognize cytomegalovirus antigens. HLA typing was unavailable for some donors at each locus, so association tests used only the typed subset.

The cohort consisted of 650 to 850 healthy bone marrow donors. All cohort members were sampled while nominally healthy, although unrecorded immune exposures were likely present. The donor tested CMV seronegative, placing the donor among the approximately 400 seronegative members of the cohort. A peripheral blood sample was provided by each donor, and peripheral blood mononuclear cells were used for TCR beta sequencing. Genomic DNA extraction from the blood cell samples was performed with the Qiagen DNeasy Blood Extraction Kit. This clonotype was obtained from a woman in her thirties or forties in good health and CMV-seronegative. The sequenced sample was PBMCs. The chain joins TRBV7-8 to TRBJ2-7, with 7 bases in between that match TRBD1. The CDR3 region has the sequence CASSQIQGLPSYEQYF. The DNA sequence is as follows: TGTGCCAGCAGCCAGATACAGGGGCTGCCCTCCTACGAGCAGTACTTC. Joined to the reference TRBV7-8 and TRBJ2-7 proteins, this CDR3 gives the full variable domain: GAGVSQSPRYKVAKRGQDVALRCDPISGHVSLFWYQQALGQGPEFLTYFQNEAQLDKSGLPSDRFFAERPEGSVSTLKIQRTQQEDSAVYLCASSQIQGLPSYEQYFGPGTRLTVT.